This entry describes one T cell receptor beta chain. V lost 6 bases to trimming and J lost 3 bases; unmatched junction nucleotides: 8. The CDR3 loop spans 13 amino acids. Germline assignment: CDR1 SQVTM and CDR2 ANQGSEA. This entry comes from a study of technical replicates of blood from a few donors. Sequencing used immunoSEQ multiplex PCR; TCRdb keeps in-frame clones, though not all of them. This table has 45,000 to 55,000 clones, 94% appearing once. The sequence was collected from a human donor in good health. The chain has TRBV29-1 and TRBJ2-7, with TRBD1 identical over 7 bases. Sequenced: T cells isolated from PBMCs. This CDR3 is CSVPDRDSYEQYF. DNA for the CDR3: TGCAGCGTGCCAGACAGGGACAGCTACGAGCAGTACTTC.